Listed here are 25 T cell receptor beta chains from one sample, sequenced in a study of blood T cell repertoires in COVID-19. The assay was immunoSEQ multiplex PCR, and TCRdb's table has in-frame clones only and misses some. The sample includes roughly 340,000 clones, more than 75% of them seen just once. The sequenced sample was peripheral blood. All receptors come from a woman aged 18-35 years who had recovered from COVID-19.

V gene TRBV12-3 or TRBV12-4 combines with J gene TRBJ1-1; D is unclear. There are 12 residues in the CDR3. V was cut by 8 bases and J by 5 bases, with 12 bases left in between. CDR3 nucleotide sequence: TGTGCCAGCGAGGAACCGGGGACTGAAGCTTTCTTT. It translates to CASEEPGTEAFF.

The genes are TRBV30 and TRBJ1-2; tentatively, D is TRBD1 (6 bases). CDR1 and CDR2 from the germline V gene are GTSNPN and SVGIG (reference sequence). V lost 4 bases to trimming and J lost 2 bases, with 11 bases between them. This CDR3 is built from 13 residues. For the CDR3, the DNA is TGTGCCTGGACAACGGGACAAAACTATGGCTACACCTTC. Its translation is CAWTTGQNYGYTF.

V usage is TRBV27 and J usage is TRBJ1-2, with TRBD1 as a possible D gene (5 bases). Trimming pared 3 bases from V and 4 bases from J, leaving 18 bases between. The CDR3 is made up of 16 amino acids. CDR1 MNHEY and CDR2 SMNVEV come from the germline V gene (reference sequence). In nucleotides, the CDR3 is TGTGCCAGCAGTTTCCTCTCGGGGACTATAACCTATGGCTACACCTTC. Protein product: CASSFLSGTITYGYTF.

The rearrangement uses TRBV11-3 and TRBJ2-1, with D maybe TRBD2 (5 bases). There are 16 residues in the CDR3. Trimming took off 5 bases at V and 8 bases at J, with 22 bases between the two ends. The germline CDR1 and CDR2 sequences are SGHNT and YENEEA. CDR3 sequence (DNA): TGTGCCAGCAGCCCAGCCGTAGCGAAGAGAAGGCATGAGCAGTTCTTC. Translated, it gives CASSPAVAKRRHEQFF.

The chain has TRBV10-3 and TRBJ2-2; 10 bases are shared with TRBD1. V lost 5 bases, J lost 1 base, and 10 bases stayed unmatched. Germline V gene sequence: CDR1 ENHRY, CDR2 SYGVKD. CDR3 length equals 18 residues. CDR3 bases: TGTGCCATCAGTAGCGGGACAGGGGTCTCGGGGAACACCGGGGAGCTGTTTTTT. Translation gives CAISSGTGVSGNTGELFF.

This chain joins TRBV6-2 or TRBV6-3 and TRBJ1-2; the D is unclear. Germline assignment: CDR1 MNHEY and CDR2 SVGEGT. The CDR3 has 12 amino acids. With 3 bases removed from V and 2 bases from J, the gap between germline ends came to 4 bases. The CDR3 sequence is CASSYRNYGYTF. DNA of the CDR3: TGTGCCAGCAGTTATAGAAACTATGGCTACACCTTC.

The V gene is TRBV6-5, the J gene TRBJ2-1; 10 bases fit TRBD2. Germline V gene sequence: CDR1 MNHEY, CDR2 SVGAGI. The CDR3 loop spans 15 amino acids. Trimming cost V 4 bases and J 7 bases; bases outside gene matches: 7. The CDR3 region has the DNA TGTGCCAGCAGTTCCGGGACTAGCGTTAGGAATGAGCAGTTCTTC. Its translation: CASSSGTSVRNEQFF.

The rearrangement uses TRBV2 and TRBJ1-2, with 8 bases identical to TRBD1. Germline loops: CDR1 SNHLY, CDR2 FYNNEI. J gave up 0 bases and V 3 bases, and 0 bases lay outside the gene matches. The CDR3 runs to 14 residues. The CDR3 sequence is CASSEDRANYGYTF. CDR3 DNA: TGTGCCAGCAGTGAGGACAGGGCTAACTATGGCTACACCTTC.

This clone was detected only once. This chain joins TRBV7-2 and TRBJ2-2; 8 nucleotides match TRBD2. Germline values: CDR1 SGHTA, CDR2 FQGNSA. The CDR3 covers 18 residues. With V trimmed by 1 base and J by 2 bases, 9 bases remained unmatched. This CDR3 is CASSLDGGSGVNTGELFF. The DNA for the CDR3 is TGTGCCAGCAGCTTAGATGGGGGTAGCGGGGTAAACACCGGGGAGCTGTTTTTT.

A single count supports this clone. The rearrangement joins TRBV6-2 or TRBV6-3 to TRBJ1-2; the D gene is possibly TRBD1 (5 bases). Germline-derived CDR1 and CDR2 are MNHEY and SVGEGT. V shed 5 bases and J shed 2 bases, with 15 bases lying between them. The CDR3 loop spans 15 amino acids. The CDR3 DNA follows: TGTGCCAGCAGTGGCCGACAGCTAAGGAACTATGGCTACACCTTC. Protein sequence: CASSGRQLRNYGYTF.

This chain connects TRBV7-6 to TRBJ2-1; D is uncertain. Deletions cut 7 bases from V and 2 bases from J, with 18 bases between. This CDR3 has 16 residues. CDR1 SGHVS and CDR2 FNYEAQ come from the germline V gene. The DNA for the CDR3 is TGTGCCAGCACCCCTAGGTACGGGTCGACCTACAATGAGCAGTTCTTC. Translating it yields CASTPRYGSTYNEQFF.

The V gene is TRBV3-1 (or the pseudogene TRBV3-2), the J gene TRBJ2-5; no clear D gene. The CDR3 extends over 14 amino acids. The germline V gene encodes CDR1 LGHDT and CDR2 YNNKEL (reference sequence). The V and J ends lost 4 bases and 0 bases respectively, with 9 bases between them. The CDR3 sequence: CASSLLRDQETQYF. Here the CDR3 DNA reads TGTGCCAGCAGCCTCCTCCGGGACCAAGAGACCCAGTACTTC.

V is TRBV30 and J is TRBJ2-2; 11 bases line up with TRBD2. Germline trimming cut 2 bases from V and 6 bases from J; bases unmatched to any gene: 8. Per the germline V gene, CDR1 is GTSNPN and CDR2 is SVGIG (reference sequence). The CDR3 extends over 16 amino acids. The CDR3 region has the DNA TGTGCCTGGAGTTTCAAGACTAGCGGGATTTCCGGGGAGCTGTTTTTT. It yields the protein CAWSFKTSGISGELFF.

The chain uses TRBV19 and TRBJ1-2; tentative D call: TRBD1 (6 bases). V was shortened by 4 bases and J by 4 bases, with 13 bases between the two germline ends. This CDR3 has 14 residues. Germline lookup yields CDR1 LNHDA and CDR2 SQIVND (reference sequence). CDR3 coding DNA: TGTGCCAGTAGTAGTCTTACAGGGACCTATGGCTACACCTTC. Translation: CASSSLTGTYGYTF.

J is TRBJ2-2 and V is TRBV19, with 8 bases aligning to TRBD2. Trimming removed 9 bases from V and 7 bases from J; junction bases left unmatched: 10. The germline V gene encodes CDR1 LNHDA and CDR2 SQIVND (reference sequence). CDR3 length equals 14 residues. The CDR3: CASYVPGGVGELFF. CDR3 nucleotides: TGTGCCAGCTATGTCCCGGGGGGGGTCGGGGAGCTGTTTTTT.

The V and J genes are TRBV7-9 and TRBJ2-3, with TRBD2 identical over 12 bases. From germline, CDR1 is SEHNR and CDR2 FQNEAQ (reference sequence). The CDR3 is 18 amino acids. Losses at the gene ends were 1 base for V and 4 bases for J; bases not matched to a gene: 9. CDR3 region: CASSLVLGLAGIPDTQYF. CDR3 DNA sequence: TGTGCCAGCAGCTTAGTGTTAGGACTAGCGGGAATCCCAGATACGCAGTATTTT.

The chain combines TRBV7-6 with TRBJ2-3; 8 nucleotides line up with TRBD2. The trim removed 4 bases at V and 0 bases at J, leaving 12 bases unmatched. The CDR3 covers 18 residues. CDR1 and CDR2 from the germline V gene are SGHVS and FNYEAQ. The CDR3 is CASSYRAHRTSSTDTQYF. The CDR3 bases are TGTGCCAGCAGCTACAGAGCCCACCGGACTAGCAGCACAGATACGCAGTATTTT.

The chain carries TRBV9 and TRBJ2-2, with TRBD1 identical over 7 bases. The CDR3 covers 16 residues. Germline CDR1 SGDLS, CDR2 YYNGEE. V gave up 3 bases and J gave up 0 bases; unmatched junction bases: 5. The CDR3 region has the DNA TGTGCCAGCAGCGCCACAGGGGACGCGAACACCGGGGAGCTGTTTTTT. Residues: CASSATGDANTGELFF.

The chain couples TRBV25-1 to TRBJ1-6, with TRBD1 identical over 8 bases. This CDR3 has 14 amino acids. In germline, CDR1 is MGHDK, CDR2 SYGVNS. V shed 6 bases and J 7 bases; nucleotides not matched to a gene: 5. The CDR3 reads CASSITGGNSPLHF. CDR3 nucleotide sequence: TGTGCCAGCAGCATCACAGGGGGAAATTCACCCCTCCACTTT.

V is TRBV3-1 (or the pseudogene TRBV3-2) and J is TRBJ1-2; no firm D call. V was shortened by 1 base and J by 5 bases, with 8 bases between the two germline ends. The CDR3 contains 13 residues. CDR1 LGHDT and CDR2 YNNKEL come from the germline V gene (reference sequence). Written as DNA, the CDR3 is TGTGCCAGCAGCCAAGGACACGATTATGGCTACACCTTC. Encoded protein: CASSQGHDYGYTF.

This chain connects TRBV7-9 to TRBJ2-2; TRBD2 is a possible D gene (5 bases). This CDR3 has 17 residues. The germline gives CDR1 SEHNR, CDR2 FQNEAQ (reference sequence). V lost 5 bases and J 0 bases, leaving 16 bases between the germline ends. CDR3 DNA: TGTGCCAGCAGCAAAACCCCCCTAGCAGCGAACACCGGGGAGCTGTTTTTT. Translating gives CASSKTPLAANTGELFF.

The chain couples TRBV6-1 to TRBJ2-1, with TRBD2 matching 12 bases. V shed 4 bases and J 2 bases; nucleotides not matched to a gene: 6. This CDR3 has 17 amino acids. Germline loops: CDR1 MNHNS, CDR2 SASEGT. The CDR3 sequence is CASSATSGRSAYNEQFF. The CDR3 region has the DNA TGTGCCAGCAGTGCGACTAGCGGGAGATCAGCCTACAATGAGCAGTTCTTC.

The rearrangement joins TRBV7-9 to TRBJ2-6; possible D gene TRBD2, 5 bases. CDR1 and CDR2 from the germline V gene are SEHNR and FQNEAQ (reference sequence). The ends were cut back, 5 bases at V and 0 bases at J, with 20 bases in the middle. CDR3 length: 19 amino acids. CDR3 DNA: TGTGCCAGCAGCCCGCGATTTCGGGATTCCAGCTCTGGGGCCAACGTCCTGACTTTC. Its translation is CASSPRFRDSSSGANVLTF.

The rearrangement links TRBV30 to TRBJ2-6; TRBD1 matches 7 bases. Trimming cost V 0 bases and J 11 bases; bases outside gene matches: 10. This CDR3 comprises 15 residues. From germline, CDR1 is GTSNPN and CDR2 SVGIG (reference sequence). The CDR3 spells CAWSVRRQGRDVLTF. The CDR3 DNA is TGTGCCTGGAGTGTCAGGAGACAGGGTAGGGACGTCCTGACTTTC.

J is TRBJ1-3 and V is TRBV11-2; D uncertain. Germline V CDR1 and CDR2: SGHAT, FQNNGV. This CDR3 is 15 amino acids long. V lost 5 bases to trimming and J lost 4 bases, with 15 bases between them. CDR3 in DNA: TGTGCCAGCAGCCTGAGTAGTATTGAAGGAAACACCATATATTTT. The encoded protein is CASSLSSIEGNTIYF.